This T cell receptor (beta chain) was recorded in a study of T cells in Graves' hyperthyroidism and ophthalmopathy. Findings and caveats of the study: The model's output predicted ophthalmopathy at a median of roughly 6.9 months prior to onset.

RNA transcripts were the template for amplifying TCR beta CDR3 regions. TCR CDR3 underwent first-round RT-PCR with the HTBI primer set. MiXCR, run by TCRdb on the multiplex PCR reads, gives a single entry per CDR3 protein. The sample holds about 300,000 distinct CDR3 sequences; around 19% are singletons and the top ten take about two fifths. Note on this clonotype: The antigen is unknown.

Germline lookup yields CDR1 SQVTM and CDR2 ANQGSEA. Between the trimmed V and J ends, which lost 4 bases and 2 bases, there was a span of 11 bases. This CDR3 spans 13 amino acids. Source material: blood. The rearrangement links TRBV29-1 to TRBJ2-5, with a weak D call TRBD2 (5 bases). This TCR was sampled from a man aged 50 to 60 with Graves' ophthalmopathy. The DNA for the CDR3 is TGCAGCGTTGGCAGGACTCTTCAAGAGACCCAGTACTTC. This sequence encodes CSVGRTLQETQYF.